A single TCR beta chain is shown here with its context. In germline, CDR1 is SGHTA, CDR2 FQGNSA. V was pared by 5 bases and J by 6 bases, with 7 bases of the junction left unmatched. The CDR3 consists of 16 residues. The sample comes from a study of control samples from healthy donors and cancer patients. Assay: immunoSEQ multiplex PCR; the TCRdb copy retains only in-frame clones and omits some. This sample has 75,000 to 100,000 clones, with around 88% found just once. Sequences were obtained from blood. The rearrangement uses TRBV7-2 and TRBJ2-7, with TRBD2 matching 16 bases. The origin of this receptor is a man aged 30 to 45 in good health. The CDR3 protein is CASSPGLAGGPLEQYF. The CDR3 DNA sequence: TGTGCCAGCAGCCCGGGACTAGCGGGAGGGCCACTCGAGCAGTACTTC.